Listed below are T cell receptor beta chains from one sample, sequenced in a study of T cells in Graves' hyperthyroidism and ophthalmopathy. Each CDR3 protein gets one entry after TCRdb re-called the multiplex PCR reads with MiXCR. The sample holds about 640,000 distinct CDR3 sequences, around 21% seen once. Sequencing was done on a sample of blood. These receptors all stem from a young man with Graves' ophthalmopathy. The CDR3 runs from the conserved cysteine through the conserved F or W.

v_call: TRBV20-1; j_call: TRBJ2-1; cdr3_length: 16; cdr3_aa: CSARRSIWGFYNEQFF
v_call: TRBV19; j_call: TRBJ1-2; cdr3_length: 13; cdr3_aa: CASSIRESYGYTF
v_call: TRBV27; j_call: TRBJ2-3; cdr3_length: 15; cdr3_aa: CASSSTSIGTDTQYF
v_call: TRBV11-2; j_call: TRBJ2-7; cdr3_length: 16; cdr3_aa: CASSPLKGQGYYEQYF
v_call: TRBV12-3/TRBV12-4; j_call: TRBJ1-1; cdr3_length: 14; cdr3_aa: CASSLGGETTEAFF
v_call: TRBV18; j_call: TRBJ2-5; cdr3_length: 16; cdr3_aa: CASSQLTGSFKEAQYF
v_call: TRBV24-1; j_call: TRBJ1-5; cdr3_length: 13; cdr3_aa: CATSDFGNQPQHF
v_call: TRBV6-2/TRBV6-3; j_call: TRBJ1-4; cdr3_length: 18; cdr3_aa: CASSYPTGTFGNSEKLFF
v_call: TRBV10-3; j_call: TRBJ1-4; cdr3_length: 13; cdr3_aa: CAIRGGQGEKLFF
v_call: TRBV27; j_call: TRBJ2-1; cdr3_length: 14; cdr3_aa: CASSLQGQGLEQFF
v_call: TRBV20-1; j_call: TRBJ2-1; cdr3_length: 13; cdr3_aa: CSASGGLDNEQFF
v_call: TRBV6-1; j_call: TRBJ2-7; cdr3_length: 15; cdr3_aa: CASNLNTGSTYEQYF
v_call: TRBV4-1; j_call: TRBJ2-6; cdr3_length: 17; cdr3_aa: CASSQEGLSSGANVLTF
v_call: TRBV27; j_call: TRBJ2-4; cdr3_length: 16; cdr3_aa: CASSPLAGEVINIQYF
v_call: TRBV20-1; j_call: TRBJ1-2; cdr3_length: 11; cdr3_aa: CSARVNYGYTF
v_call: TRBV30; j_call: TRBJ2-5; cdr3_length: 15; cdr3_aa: CAWSVVIRAGETQYF
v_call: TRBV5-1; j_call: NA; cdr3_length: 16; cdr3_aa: CASSTLSGKVSYEQFF
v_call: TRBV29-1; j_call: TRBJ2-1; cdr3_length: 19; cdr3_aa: CSVEGLAGGWVVSYNEQFF
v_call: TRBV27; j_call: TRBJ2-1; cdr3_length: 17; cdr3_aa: CASSLSGDRGPYNEQFF
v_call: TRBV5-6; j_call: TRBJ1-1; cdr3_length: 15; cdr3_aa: CASSVNRGFSTEAFF
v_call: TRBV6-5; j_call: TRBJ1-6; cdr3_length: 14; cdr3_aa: CATCRDRENSPLHF
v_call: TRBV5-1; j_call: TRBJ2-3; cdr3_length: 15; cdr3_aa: CASSLFQGGTDTQYF
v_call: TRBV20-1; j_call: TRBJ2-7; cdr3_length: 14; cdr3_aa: CSASKGAESYEQYF
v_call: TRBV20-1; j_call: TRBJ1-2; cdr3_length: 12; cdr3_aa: CSGIEGAGGYTF
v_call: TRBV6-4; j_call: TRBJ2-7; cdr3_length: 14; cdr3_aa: CASSERASSGEQYF
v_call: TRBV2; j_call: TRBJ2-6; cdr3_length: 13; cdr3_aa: CASSERWANVLTF
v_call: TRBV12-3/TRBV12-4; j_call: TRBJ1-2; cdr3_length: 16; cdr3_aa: CASSLGGDERNYGYTF
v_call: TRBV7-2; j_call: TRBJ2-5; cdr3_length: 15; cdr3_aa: CASSFTGGWQETQYF
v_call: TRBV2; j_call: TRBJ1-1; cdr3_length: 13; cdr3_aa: CASGRDSGTEAFF
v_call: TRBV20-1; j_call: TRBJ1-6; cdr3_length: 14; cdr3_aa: CSAKRTGVDSPLHF
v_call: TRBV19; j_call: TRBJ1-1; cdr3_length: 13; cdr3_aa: CASSMMGNTEAFF
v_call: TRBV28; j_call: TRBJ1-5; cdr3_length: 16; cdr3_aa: CASSTTGQGRNQPQHF
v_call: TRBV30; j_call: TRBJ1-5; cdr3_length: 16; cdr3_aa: CAWSEGQIYSNQPQHF
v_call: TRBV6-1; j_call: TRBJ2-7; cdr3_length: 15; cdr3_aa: CASTQSGSINYEQYF
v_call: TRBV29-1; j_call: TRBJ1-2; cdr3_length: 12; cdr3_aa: CSVDLGIYGYTF
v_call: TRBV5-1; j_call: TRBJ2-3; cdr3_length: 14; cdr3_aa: CASSLYPNTDTQYF
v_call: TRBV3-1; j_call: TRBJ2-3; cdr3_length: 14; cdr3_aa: CASSRQGGTDTQYF
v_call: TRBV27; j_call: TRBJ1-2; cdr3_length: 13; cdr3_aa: CASSSGAPYGYTF